The present entry profiles one T cell receptor beta chain with its context. The antigen remains undetermined. This specimen comes from a study of CD8 T cells in ankylosing spondylitis. Study-wide results and limits: With a CD8+ phenotype, disease-linked clones were relatively rare in peripheral blood.

Germline V gene sequence: CDR1 GTSNPN, CDR2 SVGIG (reference sequence). J was trimmed by 5 bases and V by 4 bases; bases with no gene match: 12. CDR3 length: 16 amino acids. Using its own MiXCR run on the 5' RACE reads, TCRdb lists one record per CDR3 protein. The repertoire has hundreds of thousands of distinct CDR3 sequences, approximately 22% of them found once; the top ten carry around 13%. Sequencing input: blood, either unsorted or a sorted T cell fraction (not recorded which). The chain uses TRBV30 and TRBJ2-1; 9 nucleotides align to TRBD2. The sequence was obtained from a male donor with ankylosing spondylitis or in good health (not recorded which). CDR3 nucleotide sequence: TGTGCCTGGACCTTGGGCGCGGGGGGGCTTGACAATGAGCAGTTCTTC. Its protein is CAWTLGAGGLDNEQFF. Full variable domain (remainder filled in from reference TRBV30 and TRBJ2-1): SQTIHQWPATLVQPVGSPLSLECTVEGTSNPNLYWYRQAAGRGLQLLFYSVGIGQISSEVPQNLSASRPQDRQFILSSKKLLLSDSGFYLCAWTLGAGGLDNEQFFGPGTRLTVL.